Below, 5 T cell receptor beta chains from the same sample are listed, as sequenced in a study of PD-L1 blockade in urothelial cancer. Assay used: immunoSEQ multiplex PCR; TCRdb lists only in-frame clones, some missing. The sample includes tens of thousands of clones, about 85% of them seen just once. The sequencing here drew on PBMCs, taken around atezolizumab (anti-PD-L1) treatment. All receptors derive from a man between 70 and 80 years old with urothelial cancer.

The CDR3: CSVGRARSTGELFF. The CDR3 nucleotides read TGCAGCGTTGGAAGAGCGCGAAGCACCGGGGAGCTGTTTTTT. The chain has TRBV29-1 and TRBJ2-2; D unresolved. The CDR3 totals 14 residues. Trimming left V 4 bases short and J 4 bases short, with 13 bases between. Germline CDR1 and CDR2: SQVTM and ANQGSEA.

This clone was observed once. The V and J genes are TRBV19 and TRBJ2-1, with 12 bases identical to TRBD1. This CDR3 is built from 18 residues. V lost 1 base, J lost 0 bases, and 4 bases stayed unmatched. Germline V CDR1 and CDR2: LNHDA, SQIVND (reference sequence). The CDR3 spells CASSIGWDRGLSYNEQFF. CDR3 nucleotides: TGTGCCAGTAGTATAGGCTGGGACAGGGGGCTCTCCTACAATGAGCAGTTCTTC.

DNA of the CDR3: TGTGCCAGCAGCCAACCTTCCGACATATTAGGGAGTTCATACGAGCAGTACTTC. Amino acid sequence: CASSQPSDILGSSYEQYF. The rearrangement uses TRBV4-2 and TRBJ2-7; the D gene is possibly TRBD2 (5 bases). Trimming left V 2 bases short and J 4 bases short, with 24 bases between. Germline V lookup: CDR1 LGHNA, CDR2 YNFKEQ. This CDR3 comprises 18 residues.

The rearrangement links TRBV6-1 to TRBJ2-1, with TRBD2 as a possible D gene (6 bases). The germline V gene encodes CDR1 MNHNS and CDR2 SASEGT. CDR3 length: 16 amino acids. Between the trimmed V and J ends, which lost 3 bases and 8 bases, there was a span of 20 bases. The CDR3 sequence is CASSEASVGLGDEQFF. In nucleotides, the CDR3 is TGTGCCAGCAGTGAGGCTAGCGTCGGACTGGGGGATGAGCAGTTCTTC.

The gene calls are TRBV15 and TRBJ2-6; the D gene is possibly TRBD1 (6 bases). The CDR3 sequence is 17 residues long. V was clipped by 3 bases and J by 3 bases, with 15 bases between them. Germline V gene data show CDR1 as LNHNV and CDR2 as YYDKDF (reference sequence). Written as DNA, the CDR3 is TGTGCCACCAGCAGCGAACAGGGCACCTATGGGGCCAACGTCCTGACTTTC. It yields the protein CATSSEQGTYGANVLTF.